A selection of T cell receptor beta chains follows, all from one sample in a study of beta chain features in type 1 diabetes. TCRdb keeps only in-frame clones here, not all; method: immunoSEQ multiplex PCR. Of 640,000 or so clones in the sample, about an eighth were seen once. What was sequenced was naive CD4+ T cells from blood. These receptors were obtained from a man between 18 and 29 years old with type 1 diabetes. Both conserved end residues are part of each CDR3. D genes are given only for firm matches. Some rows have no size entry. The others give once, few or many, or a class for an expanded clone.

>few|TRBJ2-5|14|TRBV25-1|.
CASGISGVGETQYF
TGTGCCAGCGGAATATCAGGGGTTGGAGAGACCCAGTACTTC
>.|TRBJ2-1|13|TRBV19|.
CASSSMGLQEQFF
TGTGCCAGTAGTTCCATGGGACTCCAAGAGCAGTTCTTC
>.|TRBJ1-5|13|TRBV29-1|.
CSVGWYSNQPQHF
TGCAGCGTTGGATGGTATAGCAATCAGCCCCAGCATTTT
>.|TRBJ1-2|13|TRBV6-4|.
CASSDSTLGGYTF
TGTGCCAGCAGTGACTCCACACTCGGTGGCTACACCTTC
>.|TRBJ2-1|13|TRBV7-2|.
CASSLSTHNEQFF
TGTGCCAGCAGCCTATCTACGCACAATGAGCAGTTCTTC
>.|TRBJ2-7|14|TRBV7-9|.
CASSLRNRDYEQYF
TGTGCCAGCAGCTTAAGAAACAGGGACTACGAGCAGTACTTC
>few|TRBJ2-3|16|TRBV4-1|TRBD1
CASRWGQGTSTDTQYF
TGCGCCAGCAGGTGGGGACAGGGCACTAGCACAGATACGCAGTATTTT
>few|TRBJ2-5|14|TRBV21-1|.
CASSTVPGWETQYF
TGTGCCAGCAGTACTGTGCCCGGTTGGGAGACCCAGTACTTC
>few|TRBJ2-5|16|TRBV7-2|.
CASSLVRRGFQETQYF
TGTGCCAGCAGCTTAGTTCGCAGGGGTTTTCAAGAGACCCAGTACTTC
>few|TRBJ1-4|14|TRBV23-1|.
CASSQSEAHRKLFF
TGCGCCAGCAGTCAATCGGAGGCCCATAGGAAACTGTTTTTT
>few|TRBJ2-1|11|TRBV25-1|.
CASSAYNEQFF
TGTGCCAGCAGTGCTTACAATGAGCAGTTCTTC
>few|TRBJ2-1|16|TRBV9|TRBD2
CASNPRGLAGANEQFF
TGTGCCAGCAACCCCAGGGGGCTAGCGGGAGCCAATGAGCAGTTCTTC